This T cell receptor beta chain appears in the sequencing data of a study of cytomegalovirus exposure and HLA in healthy donors. General study findings and limits: Based on reports, TCR beta sequences accurately predicted HLA-A and HLA-B alleles for most subjects. TCR beta sequences numbering around 15,000 were associated with HLA alleles at 0.05 false discovery rate in a later analysis. As was reported, the classifier diagnosed cytomegalovirus status with high specificity and sensitivity.

Points on this clone: What it binds is not known.

The PCR used 60 Vbeta and 13 Jbeta primers. In the original analysis: A later analysis tallied about 80 million unique TCR beta chains, approximately 11 million of them shared. This table comes from immunoSEQ multiplex PCR, and its TCRdb copy is limited to in-frame clones, with some not included. D and trimming come from the DNA, and the V and J calls and clone size come from that table. The sample holds about 150,000 clones, about 87% seen once. The clonotype comes from a woman in her twenties or thirties in good health and CMV-seronegative. The sample comprised PBMCs.

CDR3 sequence reads: CASSVGPDRGTYEQYF. CDR3 coding DNA: TGTGCCAGCAGCGTAGGGCCGGACAGGGGGACCTACGAGCAGTACTTC. V and J are TRBV9 and TRBJ2-7; 10 nucleotides align to TRBD1. Germline assignment: CDR1 SGDLS and CDR2 YYNGEE. The CDR3 is made up of 16 amino acids. Losses at the gene ends were 0 bases for V and 2 bases for J; bases not matched to a gene: 5.